The rows below give T cell receptor beta chains drawn from one sample of a study of cytomegalovirus exposure and HLA in healthy donors. Profiled with immunoSEQ multiplex PCR; TCRdb holds only in-frame clones, not every one. The sample table sets out 200,000 or so clones. The specimen sequenced was PBMCs. These receptors all come from a boy younger than 18 in good health and CMV-seronegative. Both conserved end residues are trimmed from each CDR3.

V gene: TRBV5-6
J gene: TRBJ2-1
CDR3 protein: ASSLSSFRDEQF

V gene: TRBV2
J gene: TRBJ1-1
CDR3 protein: ASSRGYTLNTEAF

V gene: TRBV6-5
J gene: TRBJ1-3
CDR3 protein: ASSYSGRGSGNTIY

V gene: TRBV7-2
J gene: TRBJ2-4
CDR3 protein: ASSPGLAKNIQY

V gene: TRBV5-6
J gene: NA
CDR3 protein: ASSLGGLGAYEQY

V gene: TRBV19
J gene: TRBJ1-5
CDR3 protein: ASSPKMRQARGQPQH

V gene: TRBV28
J gene: TRBJ2-5
CDR3 protein: ASSFGTGQETQY

V gene: TRBV28
J gene: TRBJ1-2
CDR3 protein: ASSSLVTGQGSYGYT

V gene: TRBV2
J gene: NA
CDR3 protein: ASSVDGDYEQY

V gene: TRBV7-7
J gene: TRBJ2-5
CDR3 protein: ASSSGLSQETQY

V gene: TRBV5-1
J gene: NA
CDR3 protein: ASRLRTSGAYEQY

V gene: TRBV27
J gene: TRBJ2-3
CDR3 protein: ASSLSGALTDTQY

V gene: TRBV2
J gene: TRBJ2-2
CDR3 protein: ASSVGGTPGELF

V gene: TRBV4-1
J gene: TRBJ2-7
CDR3 protein: ASSRGTGARGEQY

V gene: TRBV4-2
J gene: TRBJ2-7
CDR3 protein: ASSRGREPYEQY

V gene: TRBV7-2
J gene: TRBJ1-1
CDR3 protein: ASSGGRTEAF

V gene: TRBV7-9
J gene: TRBJ1-1
CDR3 protein: ASSLDLGQTNTEAF

V gene: TRBV27
J gene: TRBJ2-3
CDR3 protein: ASSPNQGGVADTQY

V gene: TRBV10-3
J gene: TRBJ1-2
CDR3 protein: AISGQGDGYT

V gene: TRBV14
J gene: TRBJ1-2
CDR3 protein: ASSRTGGANYGYT

V gene: TRBV6-5
J gene: TRBJ2-3
CDR3 protein: ASSLQGTYTDTQY

V gene: TRBV7-8
J gene: TRBJ2-7
CDR3 protein: ASSLRGTGGYEQY

V gene: TRBV4-1
J gene: TRBJ2-7
CDR3 protein: ASSQQAAVAEQY

V gene: TRBV5-6
J gene: TRBJ1-2
CDR3 protein: ASSYTTGEFWGYT

V gene: TRBV4-1
J gene: TRBJ2-7
CDR3 protein: ASSQPQGEQY

V gene: TRBV7-6
J gene: TRBJ1-5
CDR3 protein: ASSLSQGKPQH

V gene: TRBV19
J gene: TRBJ1-5
CDR3 protein: ASSIVETGYQPQH

V gene: TRBV5-1
J gene: TRBJ2-3
CDR3 protein: ASTLSGGAVTDTQY

V gene: TRBV9
J gene: TRBJ1-4
CDR3 protein: ASSVEGSPNEKLF